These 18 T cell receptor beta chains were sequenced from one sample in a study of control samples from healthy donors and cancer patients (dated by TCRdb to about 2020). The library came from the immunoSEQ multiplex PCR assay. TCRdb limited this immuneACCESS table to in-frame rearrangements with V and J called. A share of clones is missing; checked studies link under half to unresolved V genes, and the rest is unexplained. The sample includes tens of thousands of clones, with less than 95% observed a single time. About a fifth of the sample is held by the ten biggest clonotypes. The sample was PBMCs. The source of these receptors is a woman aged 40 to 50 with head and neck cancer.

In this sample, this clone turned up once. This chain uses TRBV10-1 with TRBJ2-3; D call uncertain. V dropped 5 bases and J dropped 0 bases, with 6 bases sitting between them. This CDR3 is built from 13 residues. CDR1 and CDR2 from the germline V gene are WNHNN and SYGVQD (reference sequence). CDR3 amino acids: CASSLDSTDTQYF. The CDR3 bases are TGCGCCAGCAGTTTGGACAGCACAGATACGCAGTATTTT.

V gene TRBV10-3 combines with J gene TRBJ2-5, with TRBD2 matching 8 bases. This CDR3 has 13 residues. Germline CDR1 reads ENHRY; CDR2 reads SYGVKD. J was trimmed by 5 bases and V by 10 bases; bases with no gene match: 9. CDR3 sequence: CATRREGLETQYF. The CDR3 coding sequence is TGTGCCACGCGACGGGAGGGCCTCGAGACCCAGTACTTC.

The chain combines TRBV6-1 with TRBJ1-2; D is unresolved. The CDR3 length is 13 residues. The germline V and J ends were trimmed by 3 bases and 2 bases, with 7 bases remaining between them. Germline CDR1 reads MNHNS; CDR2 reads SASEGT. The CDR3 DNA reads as TGTGCCAGCAGTGAGTGGGTCAACTATGGCTACACCTTC. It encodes CASSEWVNYGYTF.

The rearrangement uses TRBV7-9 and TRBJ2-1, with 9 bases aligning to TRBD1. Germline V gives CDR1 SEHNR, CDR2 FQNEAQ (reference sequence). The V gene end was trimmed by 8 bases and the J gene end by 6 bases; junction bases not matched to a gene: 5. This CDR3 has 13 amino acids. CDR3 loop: CASGETGGNEQFF. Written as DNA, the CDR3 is TGTGCCAGCGGGGAGACAGGGGGCAATGAGCAGTTCTTC. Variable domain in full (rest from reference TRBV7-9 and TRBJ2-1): DTGVSQNPRHKITKRGQNVTFRCDPISEHNRLYWYRQTLGQGPEFLTYFQNEAQLEKSRLLSDRFSAERPKGSFSTLEIQRTEQGDSAMYLCASGETGGNEQFFGPGTRLTVL.

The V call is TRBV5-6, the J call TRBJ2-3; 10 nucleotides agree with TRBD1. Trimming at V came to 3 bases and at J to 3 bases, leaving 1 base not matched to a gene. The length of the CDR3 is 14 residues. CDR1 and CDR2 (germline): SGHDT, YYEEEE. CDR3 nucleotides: TGTGCCAGCAGCTGGGGACAGGGGACAGATACGCAGTATTTT. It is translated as CASSWGQGTDTQYF.

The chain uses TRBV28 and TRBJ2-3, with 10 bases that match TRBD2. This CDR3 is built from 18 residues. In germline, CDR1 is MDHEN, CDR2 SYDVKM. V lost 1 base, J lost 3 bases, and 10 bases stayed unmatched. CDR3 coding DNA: TGTGCCAGCAGTTTATTAACCGGACTAGCGGACTCGACAGATACGCAGTATTTT. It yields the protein CASSLLTGLADSTDTQYF. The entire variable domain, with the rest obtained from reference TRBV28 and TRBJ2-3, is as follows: DVKVTQSSRYLVKRTGEKVFLECVQDMDHENMFWYRQDPGLGLRLIYFSYDVKMKEKGDIPEGYSVSREKKERFSLILESASTNQTSMYLCASSLLTGLADSTDTQYFGPGTRLTVL.

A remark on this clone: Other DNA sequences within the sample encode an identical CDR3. This CDR3 reads CASSLASGTTDTQYF. CDR3 nucleotides: TGTGCCAGCAGCTTAGCTAGCGGGACCACAGATACGCAGTATTTT. The chain links TRBV7-3 to TRBJ2-3; the match to TRBD2 covers 9 bases. The germline CDR1 and CDR2 sequences are SGHTA and FQGTGA. This CDR3 has 15 residues. The ends lost 2 bases at V and 2 bases at J; junction bases unmatched: 2.

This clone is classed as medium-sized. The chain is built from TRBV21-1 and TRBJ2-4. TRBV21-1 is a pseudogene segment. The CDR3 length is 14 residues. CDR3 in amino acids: CASSKKEGTIIQYF. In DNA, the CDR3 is TGTGCCAGCAGCAAAAAAGAGGGGACGATCATTCAGTACTTC.

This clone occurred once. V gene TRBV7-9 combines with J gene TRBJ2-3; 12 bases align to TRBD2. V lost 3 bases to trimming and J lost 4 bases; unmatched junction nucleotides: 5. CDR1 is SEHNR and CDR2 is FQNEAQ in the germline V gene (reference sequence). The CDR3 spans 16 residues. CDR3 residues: CASSFRLAGAADTQYF. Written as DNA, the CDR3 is TGTGCCAGCAGCTTTAGACTAGCGGGAGCGGCAGATACGCAGTATTTT.

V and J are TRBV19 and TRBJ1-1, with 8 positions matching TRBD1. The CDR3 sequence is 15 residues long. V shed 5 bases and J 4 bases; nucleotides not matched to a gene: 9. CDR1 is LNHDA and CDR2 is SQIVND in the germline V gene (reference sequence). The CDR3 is CASSPTTGASTEAFF. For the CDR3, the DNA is TGTGCCAGTAGTCCAACGACAGGGGCGAGCACTGAAGCTTTCTTT.

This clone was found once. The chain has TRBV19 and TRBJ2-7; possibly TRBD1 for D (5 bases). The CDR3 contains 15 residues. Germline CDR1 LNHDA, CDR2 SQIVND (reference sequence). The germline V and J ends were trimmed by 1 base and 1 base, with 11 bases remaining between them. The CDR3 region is CASSIGAGWSYEQYF. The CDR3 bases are TGTGCCAGTAGTATAGGGGCAGGGTGGTCCTACGAGCAGTACTTC.

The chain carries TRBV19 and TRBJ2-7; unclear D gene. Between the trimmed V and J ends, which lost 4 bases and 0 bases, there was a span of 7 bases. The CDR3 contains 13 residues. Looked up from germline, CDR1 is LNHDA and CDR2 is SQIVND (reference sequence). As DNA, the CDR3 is TGTGCCAGTAGTAGGCAGACCTCCTACGAGCAGTACTTC. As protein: CASSRQTSYEQYF.

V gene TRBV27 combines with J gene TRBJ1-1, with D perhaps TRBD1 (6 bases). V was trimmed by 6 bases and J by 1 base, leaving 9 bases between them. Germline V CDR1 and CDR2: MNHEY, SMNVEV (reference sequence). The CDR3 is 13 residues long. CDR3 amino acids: CASSARGNTEAFF. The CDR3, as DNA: TGTGCCAGCAGCGCCAGGGGGAACACTGAAGCTTTCTTT.

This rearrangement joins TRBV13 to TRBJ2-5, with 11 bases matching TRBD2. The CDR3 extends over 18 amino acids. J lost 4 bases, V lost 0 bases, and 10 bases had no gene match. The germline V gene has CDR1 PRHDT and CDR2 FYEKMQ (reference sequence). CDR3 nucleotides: TGTGCCAGCAGCTTAGGGGATGGTAGCGGGAGGGATCGAGAGACCCAGTACTTC. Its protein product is CASSLGDGSGRDRETQYF.

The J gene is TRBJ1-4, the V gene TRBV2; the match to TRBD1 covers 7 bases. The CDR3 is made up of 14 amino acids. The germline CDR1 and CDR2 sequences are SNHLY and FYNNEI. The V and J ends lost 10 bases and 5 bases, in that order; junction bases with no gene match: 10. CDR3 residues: CAIAPTGSNEKLFF. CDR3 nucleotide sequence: TGTGCCATCGCACCGACAGGGTCAAATGAAAAACTGTTTTTT.

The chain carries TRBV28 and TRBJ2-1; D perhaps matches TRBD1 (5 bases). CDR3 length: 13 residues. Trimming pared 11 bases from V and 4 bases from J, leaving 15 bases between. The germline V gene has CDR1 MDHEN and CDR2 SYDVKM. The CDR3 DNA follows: TGTGCCGGGATGGGGCGGTTTTACAATGAGCAGTTCTTC. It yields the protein CAGMGRFYNEQFF.

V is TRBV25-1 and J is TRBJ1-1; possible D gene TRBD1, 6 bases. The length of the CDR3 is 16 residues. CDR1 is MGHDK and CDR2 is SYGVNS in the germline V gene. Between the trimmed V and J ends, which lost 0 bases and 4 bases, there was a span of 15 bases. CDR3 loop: CASSEYTGQGLTEAFF. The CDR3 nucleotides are TGTGCCAGCAGTGAATATACAGGGCAGGGACTCACTGAAGCTTTCTTT. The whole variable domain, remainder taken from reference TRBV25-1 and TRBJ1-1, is EADIYQTPRYLVIGTGKKITLECSQTMGHDKMYWYQQDPGMELHLIHYSYGVNSTEKGDLSSESTVSRIRTEHFPLTLESARPSHTSQYLCASSEYTGQGLTEAFFGQGTRLTVV.

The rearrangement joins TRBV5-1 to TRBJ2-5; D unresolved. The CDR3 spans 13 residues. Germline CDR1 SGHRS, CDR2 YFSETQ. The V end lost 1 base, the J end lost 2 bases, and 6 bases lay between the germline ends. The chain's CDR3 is CASSLTAQETQYF. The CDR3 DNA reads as TGCGCCAGCAGCTTGACAGCACAAGAGACCCAGTACTTC.